The source of this T cell receptor beta chain is a study of shared clonotypes between healthy human individuals. Study observations and caveats: Naive subsets generally had larger estimated richness than memory subsets. The expectation was that sequencing depth would affect clonotype sharing among donors. Among a few donors, roughly 5% of naive CD4 clonotypes were found in common.

The study drew all its donors from Caucasian adults living in Nashville, Tennessee. Remarks on this clone: Its antigen is unknown. A read error may explain this, as a much larger clone is one base away.

The V gene's germline CDR1 is SGDLS and CDR2 YYNGEE. The CDR3 length is 12 residues. V lost 3 bases and J lost 0, with 4 bases in between. Using immunoSEQ multiplex PCR, the repertoire was profiled, and TCRdb retains in-frame clones only, with some absent. The sample contains approximately 980,000 clones, about 80% of which appear only once. The origin of this receptor is a man aged 18 to 30 in good health. The chain carries TRBV9 and TRBJ2-7; D not resolved. Sequenced material: memory CD4+ T cells sorted from blood. Subset described: CD45RA-negative fraction. The CDR3, as DNA: TGTGCCAGCAGCGGGAGCTCCTACGAGCAGTACTTC. Translation: CASSGSSYEQYF.